This T cell receptor (beta chain) came from a study of technical replicates of blood from a handful of donors. There are 14 residues in the CDR3. Germline CDR1 reads MNHEY; CDR2 reads SMNVEV (reference sequence). V lost 7 bases, J lost 5 bases, and 17 bases lay in between. Repertoires were generated with immunoSEQ multiplex PCR, while TCRdb's copy carries only in-frame clones and drops some. The sample gives 84,000 or so clones, around 93% of which show up once; approximately 0.22% is in the top ten. This clone occurred once. The sequence came from a human donor in good health. The specimen sequenced was T cells isolated from PBMCs. The chain employs TRBV27 and TRBJ2-5; D might be TRBD2 (5 bases). CDR3 coding DNA: TGTGCCAGCAAAGGGTCTACAAGGAGGGAGACCCAGTACTTC. Residues: CASKGSTRRETQYF.